A single sample is the source of the 8 T cell receptor beta chains below, sequenced in a study of T cell changes during pregnancy in multiple sclerosis. Method: immunoSEQ multiplex PCR; TCRdb's copy keeps in-frame clones and lacks some. Among about 70,000 clones listed, 80% to 95% were seen once. The source material was CD4+ T cells from peripheral blood mononuclear cells, sampled after pregnancy. The origin of the receptors is a female donor with multiple sclerosis, enrolled in a pregnancy study.

The gene calls are TRBV5-5 and TRBJ1-1, with TRBD1 identical over 7 bases. V lost 6 bases and J lost 12; bases outside the gene matches: 11. CDR1 and CDR2 from the germline V gene are SGHKS and YYEKEE (reference sequence). The CDR3 is 12 residues long. The CDR3 is CASNPPTGITFF. The DNA for the CDR3 is TGTGCCAGCAATCCCCCGACAGGGATAACTTTCTTT.

The V call is TRBV10-3, the J call TRBJ1-1; a weak D match, TRBD1 (6 bases). Germline lookup yields CDR1 ENHRY and CDR2 SYGVKD. This CDR3 comprises 16 residues. Trimming took off 2 bases at V and 1 base at J, with 14 bases between the two ends. The CDR3 DNA follows: TGTGCCATCAGTGAGGAGGGACAAGGCGGGAACACTGAAGCTTTCTTT. This sequence encodes CAISEEGQGGNTEAFF.

The chain employs TRBV19 and TRBJ2-7; TRBD2 aligns across 7 bases. This CDR3 region has 14 residues. The V gene's germline CDR1 is LNHDA and CDR2 SQIVND (reference sequence). The trim removed 5 bases at V and 1 base at J, leaving 5 bases unmatched. The CDR3 is CASSSGLSSYEQYF. The CDR3 nucleotides read TGTGCCAGTAGTTCGGGACTATCTTCCTACGAGCAGTACTTC.

The rearrangement joins TRBV6-4 to TRBJ1-3, with D possibly TRBD1 on 5 matching bases. Trimming removed 9 bases from V and 0 bases from J, with 18 bases in between. The CDR3 runs to 16 residues. Germline values: CDR1 MRHNA, CDR2 SNTAGT. The CDR3 here is CASRQTRQLSGNTIYF. In nucleotides, the CDR3 is TGTGCCAGTAGACAAACCAGACAGCTCTCTGGAAACACCATATATTTT.

The J gene is TRBJ2-1, the V gene TRBV5-1, with D uncertain. Germline CDR1 and CDR2: SGHRS and YFSETQ. This CDR3 comprises 14 residues. V dropped 0 bases and J dropped 3 bases, with 7 bases sitting between them. CDR3 loop: CASSLAPGYNEQFF. The CDR3 nucleotides read TGCGCCAGCAGCTTGGCCCCGGGCTACAATGAGCAGTTCTTC.

This chain joins TRBV7-7 and TRBJ2-3, with a possible D match to TRBD1 (6 bases). The length of the CDR3 is 13 residues. V gave up 5 bases and J gave up 2 bases, with 8 bases separating them. Looked up from germline, CDR1 is SSHAT and CDR2 is FNYEAQ (reference sequence). In nucleotides, the CDR3 is TGTGCCAGCAGCACAGGGTACACAGATACGCAGTATTTT. Translated: CASSTGYTDTQYF.

The chain has TRBV9 and TRBJ2-2; the D is unclear. The V and J ends lost 1 base and 0 bases respectively, with 4 bases between them. The CDR3 is made up of 14 amino acids. Germline CDR1 and CDR2: SGDLS and YYNGEE. The CDR3 nucleotides read TGTGCCAGCAGCGTACCCACGAACACCGGGGAGCTGTTTTTT. This sequence encodes CASSVPTNTGELFF.

Comment on this clone: The same CDR3 also results from other DNA sequences found in this sample. The chain has TRBV30 and TRBJ2-7, with 7 bases identical to TRBD2. CDR3 size: 14 residues. V dropped 0 bases and J dropped 4; count of bases not matched to a gene: 6. The germline CDR1 and CDR2 sequences are GTSNPN and SVGIG (reference sequence). CDR3: CAWSVPGGGYEQYF. The CDR3 region has the DNA TGTGCCTGGAGTGTACCCGGGGGAGGGTACGAGCAGTACTTC.